The clone carrying this TCR beta chain was found many times. The sample belongs to a study of patients with pleural tuberculosis. Via MiXCR, TCRdb re-called the reads, giving one row per CDR3 protein. Among some 48,000 distinct CDR3 sequences listed, less than 8% were seen once. V shed 4 bases and J 4 bases; nucleotides not matched to a gene: 7. The CDR3 extends over 16 amino acids. This receptor was obtained from a human donor with pleural tuberculosis. The rearrangement joins TRBV12-3 or TRBV12-4 to TRBJ2-1, with 10 bases lining up with TRBD2. CDR3 DNA sequence: TGTGCCAGCAGTTCTTGGACTAGCGGCGGTTACAATGAGCAGTTCTTC. This gives the protein CASSSWTSGGYNEQFF.